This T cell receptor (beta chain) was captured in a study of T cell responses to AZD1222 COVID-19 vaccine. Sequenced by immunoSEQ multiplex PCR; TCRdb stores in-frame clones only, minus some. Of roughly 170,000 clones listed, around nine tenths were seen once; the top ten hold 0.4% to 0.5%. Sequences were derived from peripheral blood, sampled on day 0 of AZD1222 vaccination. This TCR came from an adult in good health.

CDR3 region: CASSPGLAGVLGKDTQYF. In nucleotides, the CDR3 is TGTGCCAGCTCACCGGGACTAGCGGGAGTGTTGGGAAAAGATACGCAGTATTTT. The rearrangement links TRBV18 to TRBJ2-3, with 14 bases fitting TRBD2. V lost 3 bases and J lost 5; bases outside the gene matches: 10. Germline V CDR1 and CDR2: KGHSH, LQKENI. The CDR3 is made up of 18 amino acids. Supplemented by reference TRBV18 and TRBJ2-3, the full variable domain reads NAGVMQNPRHLVRRRGQEARLRCSPMKGHSHVYWYRQLPEEGLKFMVYLQKENIIDESGMPKERFSAEFPKEGPSILRIQQVVRGDSAAYFCASSPGLAGVLGKDTQYFGPGTRLTVL.